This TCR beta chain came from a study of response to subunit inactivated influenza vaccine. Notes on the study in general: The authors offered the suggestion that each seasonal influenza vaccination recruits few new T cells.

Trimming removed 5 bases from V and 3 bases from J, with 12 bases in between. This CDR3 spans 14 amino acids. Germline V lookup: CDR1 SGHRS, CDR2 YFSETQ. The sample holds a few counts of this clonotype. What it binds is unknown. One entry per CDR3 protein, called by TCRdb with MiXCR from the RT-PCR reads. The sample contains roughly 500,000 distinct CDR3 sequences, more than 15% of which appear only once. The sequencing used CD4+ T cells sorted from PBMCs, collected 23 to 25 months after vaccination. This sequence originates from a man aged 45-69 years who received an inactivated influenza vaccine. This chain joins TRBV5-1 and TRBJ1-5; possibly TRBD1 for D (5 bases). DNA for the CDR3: TGCGCCAGCAGTCCGGTGGGGGACAATCAGCCCCAGCATTTT. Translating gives CASSPVGDNQPQHF.